One sample yielded the 6 T cell receptor beta chains listed below, sequenced in a study of blood T cell repertoires in COVID-19. Sequencing was performed with immunoSEQ multiplex PCR; in TCRdb, only in-frame clones are kept and a portion is missing. The data hold over 50,000 clones, with around 84% observed a single time. Sequences were obtained from peripheral blood. The source is a human donor in a cohort sampled during active COVID-19.

This clone was found a few times. This chain uses TRBV24-1 with TRBJ2-5; the D gene is possibly TRBD1 (6 bases). The CDR3 is made up of 15 amino acids. Trimming removed 2 bases from V and 5 bases from J, with 14 bases in between. Looked up from germline, CDR1 is KGHDR and CDR2 is SFDVKD. CDR3 sequence (DNA): TGTGCCACCAGTGATTCCGGACAGCCGGGGGAGACCCAGTACTTC. Amino acid sequence: CATSDSGQPGETQYF.

The V and J genes are TRBV7-6 and TRBJ2-2; TRBD1 might be the D (6 bases). Germline lookup yields CDR1 SGHVS and CDR2 FNYEAQ. The V end was cut by 0 bases, the J end by 5 bases, with 10 bases between. CDR3 length equals 15 residues. For the CDR3, the DNA is TGTGCCAGCAGCTTAGCGCTGGGGGCTACCGGGGAGCTGTTTTTT. The encoded protein is CASSLALGATGELFF.

CDR3 nucleotide sequence: TGTGCCAGCAGCCCACAGGGTTTGGGTAACTATGGCTACACCTTC. It translates to CASSPQGLGNYGYTF. This sequence joins TRBV7-8 and TRBJ1-2, with D perhaps matching TRBD1 (6 bases). The CDR3 has 15 amino acids. V lost 5 bases and J lost 1, with 14 bases in between. Germline V gene data show CDR1 as SGHVS and CDR2 as FQNEAQ.

The chain has TRBV19 and TRBJ2-7; TRBD1 agrees at 11 bases. V shed 6 bases, J shed 9 bases, and the junction held 10 bases outside the gene matches. The CDR3 runs to 14 residues. Germline V gene sequence: CDR1 LNHDA, CDR2 SQIVND (reference sequence). The CDR3 bases are TGTGCCAGTAGCATGGGACAGGGGGTAGGCGTGCAGTACTTC. The encoded protein is CASSMGQGVGVQYF.

The chain joins TRBV5-1 to TRBJ1-1; 9 bases match TRBD1. Germline V lookup: CDR1 SGHRS, CDR2 YFSETQ. The CDR3 is 14 amino acids. After removal of 2 bases from V and 5 bases from J, the junction contained 4 bases not matched to a gene. The CDR3 sequence is CASSLQGAVTEAFF. The CDR3 nucleotides are TGCGCCAGCAGCTTACAGGGGGCAGTAACTGAAGCTTTCTTT.

The chain couples TRBV12-5 to TRBJ1-2; D is perhaps TRBD1 (6 bases). The CDR3 has 14 amino acids. Trimming took 2 bases from V and 10 from J, leaving 17 bases between them. Germline assignment: CDR1 LGHNT and CDR2 FRNRAP. CDR3 amino acids: CASGLPRTQGNYTF. CDR3 coding DNA: TGTGCTAGTGGTTTGCCCCGAACCCAGGGGAACTACACCTTC.